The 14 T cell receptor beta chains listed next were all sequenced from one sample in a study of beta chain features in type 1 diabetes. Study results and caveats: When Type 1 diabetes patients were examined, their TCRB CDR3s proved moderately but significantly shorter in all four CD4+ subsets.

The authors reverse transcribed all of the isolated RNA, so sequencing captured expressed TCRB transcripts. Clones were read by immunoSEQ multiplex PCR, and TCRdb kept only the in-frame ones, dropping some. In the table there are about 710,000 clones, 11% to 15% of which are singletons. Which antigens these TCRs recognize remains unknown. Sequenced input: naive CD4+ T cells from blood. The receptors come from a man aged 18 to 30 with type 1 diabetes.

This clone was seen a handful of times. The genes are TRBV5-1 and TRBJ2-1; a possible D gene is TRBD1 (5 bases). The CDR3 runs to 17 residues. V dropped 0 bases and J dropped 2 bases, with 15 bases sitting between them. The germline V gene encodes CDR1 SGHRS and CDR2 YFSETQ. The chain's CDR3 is CASSLDRHLIAYNEQFF. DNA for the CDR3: TGCGCCAGCAGCTTGGACAGGCACCTAATCGCCTACAATGAGCAGTTCTTC. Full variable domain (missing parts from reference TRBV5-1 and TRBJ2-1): KAGVTQTPRYLIKTRGQQVTLSCSPISGHRSVSWYQQTPGQGLQFLFEYFSETQRNKGNFPGRFSGRQFSNSRSEMNVSTLELGDSALYLCASSLDRHLIAYNEQFFGPGTRLTVL.

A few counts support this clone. CDR3 sequence reads: CSARKGEGYTF. The CDR3 DNA follows: TGCAGTGCTAGAAAGGGGGAAGGCTACACCTTC. The rearrangement joins TRBV20-1 to TRBJ1-2; D is perhaps TRBD1 (6 bases). Germline V gives CDR1 DFQATT, CDR2 SNEGSKA (reference sequence). The CDR3 is 11 residues long. V was trimmed by 2 bases and J by 8 bases, leaving 9 bases between them.

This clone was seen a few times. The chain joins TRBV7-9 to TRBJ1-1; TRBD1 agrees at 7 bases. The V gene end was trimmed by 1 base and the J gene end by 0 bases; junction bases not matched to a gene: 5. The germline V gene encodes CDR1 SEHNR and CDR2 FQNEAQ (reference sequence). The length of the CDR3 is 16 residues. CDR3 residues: CASSLEGAAMNTEAFF. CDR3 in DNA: TGTGCCAGCAGCTTAGAGGGGGCCGCGATGAACACTGAAGCTTTCTTT.

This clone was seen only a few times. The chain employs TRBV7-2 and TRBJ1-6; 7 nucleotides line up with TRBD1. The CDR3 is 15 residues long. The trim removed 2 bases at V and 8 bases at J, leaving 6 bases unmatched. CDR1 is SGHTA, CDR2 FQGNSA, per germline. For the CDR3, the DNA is TGTGCCAGCAGCTTAACTCCAGACAGGGATTCACCCCTCCACTTT. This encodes CASSLTPDRDSPLHF.

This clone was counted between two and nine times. The CDR3 is CASSPRGAGEGTGELFF. The CDR3 nucleotides are TGCGCCAGCAGCCCAAGGGGGGCGGGAGAGGGCACCGGGGAGCTGTTTTTT. V and J are TRBV23-1 and TRBJ2-2; D is perhaps TRBD2 (7 bases). Being an ORF, TRBV23-1 has a function that is uncertain. There are 17 residues in the CDR3. V shed 6 bases and J shed 4 bases, with 21 bases lying between them.

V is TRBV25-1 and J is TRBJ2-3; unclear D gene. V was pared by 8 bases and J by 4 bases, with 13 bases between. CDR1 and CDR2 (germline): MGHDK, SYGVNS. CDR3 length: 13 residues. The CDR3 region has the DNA TGTGCCAGCGGAGTAATTGGGCCAGATACGCAGTATTTT. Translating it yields CASGVIGPDTQYF.

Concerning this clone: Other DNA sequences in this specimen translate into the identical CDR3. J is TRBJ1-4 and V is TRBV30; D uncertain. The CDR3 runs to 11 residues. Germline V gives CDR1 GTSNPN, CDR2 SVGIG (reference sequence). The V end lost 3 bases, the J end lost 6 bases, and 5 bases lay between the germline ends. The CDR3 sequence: CAWRGYEKLFF. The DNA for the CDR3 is TGTGCCTGGAGGGGGTATGAAAAACTGTTTTTT.

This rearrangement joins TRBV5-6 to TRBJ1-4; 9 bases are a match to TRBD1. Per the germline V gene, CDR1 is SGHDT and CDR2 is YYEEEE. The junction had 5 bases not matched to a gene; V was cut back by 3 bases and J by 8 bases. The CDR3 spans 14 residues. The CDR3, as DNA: TGTGCCAGCAGCTGGGACAGGGAAGGGGAAAAACTGTTTTTT. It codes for CASSWDREGEKLFF.

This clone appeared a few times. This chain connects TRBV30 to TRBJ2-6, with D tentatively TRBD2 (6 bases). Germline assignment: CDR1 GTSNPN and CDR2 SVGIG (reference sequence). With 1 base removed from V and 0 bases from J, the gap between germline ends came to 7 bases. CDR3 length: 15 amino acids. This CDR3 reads CAWSDGGSGANVLTF. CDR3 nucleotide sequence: TGTGCCTGGAGTGACGGGGGCTCTGGGGCCAACGTCCTGACTTTC.

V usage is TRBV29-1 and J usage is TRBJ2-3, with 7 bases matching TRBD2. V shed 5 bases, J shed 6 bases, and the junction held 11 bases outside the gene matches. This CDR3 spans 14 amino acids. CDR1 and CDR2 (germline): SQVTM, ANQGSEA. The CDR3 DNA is TGCAGCGTTCAAAGGGTAGCGGGTGCGGATACGCAGTATTTT. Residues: CSVQRVAGADTQYF.

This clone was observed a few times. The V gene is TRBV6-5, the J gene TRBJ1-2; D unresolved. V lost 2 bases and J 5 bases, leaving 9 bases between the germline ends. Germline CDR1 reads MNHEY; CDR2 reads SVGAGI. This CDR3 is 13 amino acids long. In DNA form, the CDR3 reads TGTGCCAGCAGTTACGGGGAGCGTTATGGCTACACCTTC. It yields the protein CASSYGERYGYTF.

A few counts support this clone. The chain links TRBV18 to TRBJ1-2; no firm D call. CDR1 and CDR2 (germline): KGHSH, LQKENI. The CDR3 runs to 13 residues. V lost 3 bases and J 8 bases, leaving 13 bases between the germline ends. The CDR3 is CASSPDGVGGYTF. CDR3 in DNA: TGTGCCAGCTCACCCGACGGAGTCGGAGGCTACACCTTC.

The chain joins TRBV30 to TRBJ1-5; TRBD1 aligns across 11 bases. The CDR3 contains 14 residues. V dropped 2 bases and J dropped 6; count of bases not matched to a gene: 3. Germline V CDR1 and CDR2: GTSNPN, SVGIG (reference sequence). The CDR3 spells CAWSRTGGFQPQHF. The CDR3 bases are TGTGCCTGGAGTCGGACAGGGGGCTTTCAGCCCCAGCATTTT.

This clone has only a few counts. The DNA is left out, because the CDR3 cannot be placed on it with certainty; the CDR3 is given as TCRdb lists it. The CDR3 reads CASILGSQGTQYF. The chain employs TRBV28 and TRBJ2-3; the table's TRBD1 call for D was not verified on the DNA. Germline assignment: CDR1 MDHEN and CDR2 SYDVKM. The CDR3 is 13 amino acids long, termini counted.